This T cell receptor beta chain is drawn from a study of identical twins. Study conclusions and caveats: Twins shared beta out-of-frame sequences in excess, but this excess was weaker. Cross-sectional statistical analysis, not tracking of the same donors, underpinned the conclusions. Out-of-frame alpha sequences common to twins were enriched for low generation probability.

Through template switching, a universal primer site was introduced, and the cDNA contained unique molecular identifiers. One entry per CDR3 protein, called by TCRdb with MiXCR from the 5' RACE reads. The sample lists about 200,000 distinct CDR3 sequences; roughly a tenth were seen once. This clonotype has a count of ten or more. Its antigen is not known. The CDR3 runs to 13 residues. V was shortened by 0 bases and J by 6 bases, with 6 bases between the two germline ends. Germline-derived CDR1 and CDR2 are LGHNA and YNFKEQ. The chain is built from TRBV4-2 and TRBJ1-3, with D uncertain. This sequence originates from a man aged 50 or older in good health. The sequencing input was memory T cells sorted from blood. CDR3 amino acids: CASSQDSENTIYF. The CDR3 DNA sequence: TGTGCCAGCAGCCAAGACAGCGAAAACACCATATATTTT.